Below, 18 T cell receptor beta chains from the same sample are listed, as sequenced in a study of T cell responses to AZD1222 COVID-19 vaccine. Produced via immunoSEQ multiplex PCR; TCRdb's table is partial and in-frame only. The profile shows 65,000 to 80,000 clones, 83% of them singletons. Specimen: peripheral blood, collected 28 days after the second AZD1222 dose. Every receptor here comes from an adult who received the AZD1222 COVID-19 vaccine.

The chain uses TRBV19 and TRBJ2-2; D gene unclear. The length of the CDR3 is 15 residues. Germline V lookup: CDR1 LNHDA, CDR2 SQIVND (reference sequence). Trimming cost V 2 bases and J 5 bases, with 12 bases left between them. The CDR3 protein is CASSIFGSKTGELFF. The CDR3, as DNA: TGTGCCAGTAGTATATTTGGCAGTAAAACCGGGGAGCTGTTTTTT.

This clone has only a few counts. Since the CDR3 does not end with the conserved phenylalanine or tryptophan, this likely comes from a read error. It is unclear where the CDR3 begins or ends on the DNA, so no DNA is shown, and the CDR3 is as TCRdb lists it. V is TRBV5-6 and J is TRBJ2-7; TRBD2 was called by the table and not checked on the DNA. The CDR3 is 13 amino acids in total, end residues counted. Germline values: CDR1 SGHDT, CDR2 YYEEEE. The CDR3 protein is CASSLGRREAVMN.

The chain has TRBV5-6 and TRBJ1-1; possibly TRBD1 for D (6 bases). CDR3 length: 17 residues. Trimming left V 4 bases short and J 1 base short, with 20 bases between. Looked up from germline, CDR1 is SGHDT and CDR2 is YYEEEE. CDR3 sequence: CASSPTSGQWSNTEAFF. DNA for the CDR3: TGTGCCAGCAGCCCTACGAGTGGACAGTGGTCGAACACTGAAGCTTTCTTT.

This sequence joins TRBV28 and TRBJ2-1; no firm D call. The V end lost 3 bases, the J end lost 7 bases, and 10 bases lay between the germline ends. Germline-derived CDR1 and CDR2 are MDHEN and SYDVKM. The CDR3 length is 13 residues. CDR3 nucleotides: TGTGCCAGCAGTTTCCCTAGTAGGAATGAGCAGTTCTTC. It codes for CASSFPSRNEQFF. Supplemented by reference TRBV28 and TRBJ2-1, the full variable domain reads DVKVTQSSRYLVKRTGEKVFLECVQDMDHENMFWYRQDPGLGLRLIYFSYDVKMKEKGDIPEGYSVSREKKERFSLILESASTNQTSMYLCASSFPSRNEQFFGPGTRLTVL.

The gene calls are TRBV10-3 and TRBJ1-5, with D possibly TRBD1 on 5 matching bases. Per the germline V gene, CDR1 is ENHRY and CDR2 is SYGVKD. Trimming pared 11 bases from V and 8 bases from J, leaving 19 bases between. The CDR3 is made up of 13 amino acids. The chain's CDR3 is CAARGGEMEPQHF. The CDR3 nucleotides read TGTGCCGCACGGGGGGGGGAAATGGAGCCCCAGCATTTT.

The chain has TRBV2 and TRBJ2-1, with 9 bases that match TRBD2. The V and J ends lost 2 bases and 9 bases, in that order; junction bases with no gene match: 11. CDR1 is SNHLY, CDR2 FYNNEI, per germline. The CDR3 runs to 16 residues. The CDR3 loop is CASSEFGSSGTGEQFF. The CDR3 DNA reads TGTGCCAGCAGTGAATTTGGGTCTAGCGGGACCGGTGAGCAGTTCTTC.

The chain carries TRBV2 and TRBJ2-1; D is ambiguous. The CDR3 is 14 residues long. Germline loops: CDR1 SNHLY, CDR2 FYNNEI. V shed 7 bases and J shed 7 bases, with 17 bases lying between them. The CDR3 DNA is TGTGCCAGCACGTTGGCGGCCGTTTATAATGAGCAGTTCTTC. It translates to CASTLAAVYNEQFF.

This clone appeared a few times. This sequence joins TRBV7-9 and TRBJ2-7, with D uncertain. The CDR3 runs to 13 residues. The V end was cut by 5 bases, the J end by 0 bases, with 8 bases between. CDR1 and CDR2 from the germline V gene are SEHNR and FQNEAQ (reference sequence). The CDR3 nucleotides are TGTGCCAGCAGCGAGCGCAGCTCCTACGAGCAGTACTTC. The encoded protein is CASSERSSYEQYF.

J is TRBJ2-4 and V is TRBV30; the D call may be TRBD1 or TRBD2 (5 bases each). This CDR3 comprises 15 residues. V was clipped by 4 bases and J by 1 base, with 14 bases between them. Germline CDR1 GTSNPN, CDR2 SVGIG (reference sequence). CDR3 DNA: TGTGCCTGGAACAACGGGGCTCCGGCCAAAAACATTCAGTACTTC. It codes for CAWNNGAPAKNIQYF.

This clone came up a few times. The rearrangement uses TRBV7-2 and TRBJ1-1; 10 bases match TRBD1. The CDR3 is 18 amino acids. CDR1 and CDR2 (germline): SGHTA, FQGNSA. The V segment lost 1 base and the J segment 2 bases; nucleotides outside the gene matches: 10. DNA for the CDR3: TGTGCCAGCAGCTTAGACCCCCGGGACAGGGGCTTTAACACTGAAGCTTTCTTT. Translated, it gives CASSLDPRDRGFNTEAFF.

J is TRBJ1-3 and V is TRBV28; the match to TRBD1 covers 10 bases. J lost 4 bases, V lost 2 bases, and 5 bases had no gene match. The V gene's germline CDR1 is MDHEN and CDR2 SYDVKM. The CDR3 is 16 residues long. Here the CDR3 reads CASSLGGTGVGNTIYF. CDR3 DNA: TGTGCCAGCAGTTTAGGGGGGACAGGGGTCGGAAACACCATATATTTT.

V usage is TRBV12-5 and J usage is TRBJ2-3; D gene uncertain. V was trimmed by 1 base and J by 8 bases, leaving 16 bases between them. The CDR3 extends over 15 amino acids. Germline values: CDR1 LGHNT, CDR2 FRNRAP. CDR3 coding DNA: TGTGCTAGTGGTTTGGGGGGTCTCGACGGATTTACGCAGTATTTT. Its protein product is CASGLGGLDGFTQYF.

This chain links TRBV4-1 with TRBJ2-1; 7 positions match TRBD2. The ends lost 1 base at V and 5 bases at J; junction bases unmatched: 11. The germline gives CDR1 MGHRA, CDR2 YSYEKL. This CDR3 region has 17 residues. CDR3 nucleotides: TGCGCCAGCAGCCAAGGAAAGTGGGGAGGGGACCACAATGAGCAGTTCTTC. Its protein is CASSQGKWGGDHNEQFF.

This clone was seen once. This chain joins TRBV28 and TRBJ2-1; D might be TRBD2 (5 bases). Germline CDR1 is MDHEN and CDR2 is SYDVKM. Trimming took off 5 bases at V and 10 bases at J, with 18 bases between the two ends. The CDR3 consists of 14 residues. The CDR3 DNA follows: TGTGCCAGCAGTATCAGCGGCCACGATAGGGAGCAGTTCTTC. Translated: CASSISGHDREQFF.

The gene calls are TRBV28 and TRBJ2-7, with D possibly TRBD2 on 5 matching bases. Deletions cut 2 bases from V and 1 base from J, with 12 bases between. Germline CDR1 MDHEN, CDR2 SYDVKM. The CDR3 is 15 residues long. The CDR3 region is CASSLQRGHSYEQYF. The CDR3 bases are TGTGCCAGCAGTTTACAACGCGGGCATTCCTACGAGCAGTACTTC.

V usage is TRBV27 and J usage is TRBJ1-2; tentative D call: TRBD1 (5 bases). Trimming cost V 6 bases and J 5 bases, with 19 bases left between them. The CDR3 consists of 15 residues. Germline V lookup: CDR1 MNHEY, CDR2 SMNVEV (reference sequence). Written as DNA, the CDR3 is TGTGCCAGCAGCCCCAGTGGGACCGGGGGGTATGGCTACACCTTC. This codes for CASSPSGTGGYGYTF.

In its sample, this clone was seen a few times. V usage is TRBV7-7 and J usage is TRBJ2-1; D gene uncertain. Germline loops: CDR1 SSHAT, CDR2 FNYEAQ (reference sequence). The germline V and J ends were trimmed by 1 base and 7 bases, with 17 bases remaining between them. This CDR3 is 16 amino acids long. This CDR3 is CASSLGRMVGMNEQFF. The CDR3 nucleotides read TGTGCCAGCAGCTTAGGCCGTATGGTGGGGATGAATGAGCAGTTCTTC.

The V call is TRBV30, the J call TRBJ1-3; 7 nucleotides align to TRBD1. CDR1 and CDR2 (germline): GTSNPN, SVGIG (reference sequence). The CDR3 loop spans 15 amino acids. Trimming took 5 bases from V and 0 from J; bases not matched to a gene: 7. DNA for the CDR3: TGTGCCTGGTACCGACAGGGAGTCTCTGGAAACACCATATATTTT. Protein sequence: CAWYRQGVSGNTIYF.